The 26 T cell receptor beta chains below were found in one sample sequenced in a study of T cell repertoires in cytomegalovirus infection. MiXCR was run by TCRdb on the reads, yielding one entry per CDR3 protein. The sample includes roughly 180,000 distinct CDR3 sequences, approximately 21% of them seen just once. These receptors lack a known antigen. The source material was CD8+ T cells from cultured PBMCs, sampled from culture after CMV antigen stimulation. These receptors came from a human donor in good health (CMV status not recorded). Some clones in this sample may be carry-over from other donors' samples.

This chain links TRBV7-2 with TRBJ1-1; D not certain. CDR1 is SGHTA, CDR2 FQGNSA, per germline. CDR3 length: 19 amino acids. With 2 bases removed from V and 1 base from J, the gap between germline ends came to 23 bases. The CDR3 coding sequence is TGTGCCAGCAGCTTAACCGCGAGGCTTACCAGACTGGAGAACACTGAAGCTTTCTTT. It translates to CASSLTARLTRLENTEAFF. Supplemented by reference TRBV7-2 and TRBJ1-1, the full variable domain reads GAGVSQSPSNKVTEKGKDVELRCDPISGHTALYWYRQSLGQGLEFLIYFQGNSAPDKSGLPSDRFSAERTGGSVSTLTIQRTQQEDSAVYLCASSLTARLTRLENTEAFFGQGTRLTVV.

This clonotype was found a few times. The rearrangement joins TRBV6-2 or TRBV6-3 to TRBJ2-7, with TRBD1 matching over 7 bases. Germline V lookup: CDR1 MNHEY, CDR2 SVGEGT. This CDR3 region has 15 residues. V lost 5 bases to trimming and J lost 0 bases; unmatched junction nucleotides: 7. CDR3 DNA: TGTGCCAGCAGTCAGCCGGGACAGCGCTCCTACGAGCAGTACTTC. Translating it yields CASSQPGQRSYEQYF.

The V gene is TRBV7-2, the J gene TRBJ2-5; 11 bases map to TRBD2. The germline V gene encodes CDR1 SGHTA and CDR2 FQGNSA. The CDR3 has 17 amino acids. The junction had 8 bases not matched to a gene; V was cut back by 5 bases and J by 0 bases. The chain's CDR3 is CASSQPSGGTYQETQYF. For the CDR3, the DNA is TGTGCCAGCAGCCAGCCTAGCGGGGGGACGTACCAAGAGACCCAGTACTTC.

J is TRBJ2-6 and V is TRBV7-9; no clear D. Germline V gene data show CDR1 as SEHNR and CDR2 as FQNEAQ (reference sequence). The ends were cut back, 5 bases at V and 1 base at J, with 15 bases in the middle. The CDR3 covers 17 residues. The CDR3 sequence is CASSPPHGRSGANVLTF. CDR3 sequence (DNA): TGTGCCAGCAGCCCCCCCCACGGCAGGTCTGGGGCCAACGTCCTGACTTTC. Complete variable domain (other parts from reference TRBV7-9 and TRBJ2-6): DTGVSQNPRHKITKRGQNVTFRCDPISEHNRLYWYRQTLGQGPEFLTYFQNEAQLEKSRLLSDRFSAERPKGSFSTLEIQRTEQGDSAMYLCASSPPHGRSGANVLTFGAGSRLTVL.

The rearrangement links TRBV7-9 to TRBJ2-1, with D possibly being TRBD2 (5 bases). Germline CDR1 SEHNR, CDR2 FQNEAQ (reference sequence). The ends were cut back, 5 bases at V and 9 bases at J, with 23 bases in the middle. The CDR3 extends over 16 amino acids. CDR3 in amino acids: CASSARSRLELGEQFF. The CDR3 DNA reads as TGTGCCAGCAGCGCCAGGTCACGGCTTGAACTAGGTGAGCAGTTCTTC.

DNA of the CDR3: TGTGCCAGCAGTCACCGAGGGAGAGCCTACGAGCAGTACTTC. This codes for CASSHRGRAYEQYF. The V and J genes are TRBV12-3 or TRBV12-4 and TRBJ2-7; maybe TRBD2 (5 bases). The CDR3 spans 14 residues. Between the trimmed V and J ends, which lost 5 bases and 2 bases, there was a span of 13 bases.

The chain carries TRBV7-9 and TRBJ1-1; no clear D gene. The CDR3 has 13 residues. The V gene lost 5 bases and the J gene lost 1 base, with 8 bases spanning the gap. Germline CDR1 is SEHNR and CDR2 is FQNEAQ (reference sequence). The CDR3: CASSTPTNTEAFF. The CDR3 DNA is TGTGCCAGCAGCACCCCAACGAACACTGAAGCTTTCTTT.

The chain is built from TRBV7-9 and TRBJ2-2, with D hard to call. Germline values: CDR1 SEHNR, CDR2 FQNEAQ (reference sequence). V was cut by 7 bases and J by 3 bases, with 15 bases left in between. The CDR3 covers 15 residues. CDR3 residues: CASTLNPTYTGELFF. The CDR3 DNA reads TGTGCCAGCACTTTGAATCCAACTTACACCGGGGAGCTGTTTTTT.

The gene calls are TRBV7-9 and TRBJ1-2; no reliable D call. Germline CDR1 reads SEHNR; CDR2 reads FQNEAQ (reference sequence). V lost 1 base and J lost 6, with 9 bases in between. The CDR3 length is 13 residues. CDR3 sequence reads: CASSLVLRDGYTF. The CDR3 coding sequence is TGTGCCAGCAGCTTAGTGCTCCGGGATGGCTACACCTTC.

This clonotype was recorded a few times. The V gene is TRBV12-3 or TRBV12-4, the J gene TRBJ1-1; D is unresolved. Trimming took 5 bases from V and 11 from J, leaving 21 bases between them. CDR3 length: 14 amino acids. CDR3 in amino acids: CASSLSGSLGEAFF. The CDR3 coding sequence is TGTGCCAGCAGTCTAAGCGGGTCCCTAGGAGAGGCTTTCTTT.

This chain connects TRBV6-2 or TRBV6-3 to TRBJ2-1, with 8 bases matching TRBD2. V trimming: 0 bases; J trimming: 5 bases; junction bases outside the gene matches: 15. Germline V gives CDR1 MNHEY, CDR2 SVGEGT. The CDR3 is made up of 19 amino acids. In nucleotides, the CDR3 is TGTGCCAGCAGTTACTCGAGGGGACTAGGAGGACTAATTAACAATGAGCAGTTCTTC. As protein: CASSYSRGLGGLINNEQFF.

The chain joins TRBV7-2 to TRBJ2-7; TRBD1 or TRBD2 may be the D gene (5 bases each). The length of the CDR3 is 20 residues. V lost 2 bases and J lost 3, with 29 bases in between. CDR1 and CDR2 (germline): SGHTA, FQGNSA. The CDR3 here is CASSLYLRGDPPFPDYEQYF. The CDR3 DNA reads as TGTGCCAGCAGCTTATACCTACGTGGGGACCCCCCGTTTCCGGACTACGAGCAGTACTTC.

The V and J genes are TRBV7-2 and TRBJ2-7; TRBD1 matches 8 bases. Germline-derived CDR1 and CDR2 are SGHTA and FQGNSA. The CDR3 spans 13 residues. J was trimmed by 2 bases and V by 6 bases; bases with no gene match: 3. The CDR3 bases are TGTGCCAGCAGAGAGGGACAGGCCTACGAGCAGTACTTC. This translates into CASREGQAYEQYF.

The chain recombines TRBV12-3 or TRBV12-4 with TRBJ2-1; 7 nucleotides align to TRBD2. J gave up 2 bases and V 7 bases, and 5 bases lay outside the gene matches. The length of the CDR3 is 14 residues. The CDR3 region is CASTPSGAYNEQFF. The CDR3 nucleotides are TGTGCCAGCACTCCGAGCGGGGCCTACAATGAGCAGTTCTTC.

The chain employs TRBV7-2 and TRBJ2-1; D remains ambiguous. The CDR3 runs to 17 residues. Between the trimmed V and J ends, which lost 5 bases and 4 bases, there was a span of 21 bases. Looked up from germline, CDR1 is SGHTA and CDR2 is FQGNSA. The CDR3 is CASSNPGPGTYYNEQFF. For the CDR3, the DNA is TGTGCCAGCAGCAACCCGGGCCCGGGCACATATTACAATGAGCAGTTCTTC.

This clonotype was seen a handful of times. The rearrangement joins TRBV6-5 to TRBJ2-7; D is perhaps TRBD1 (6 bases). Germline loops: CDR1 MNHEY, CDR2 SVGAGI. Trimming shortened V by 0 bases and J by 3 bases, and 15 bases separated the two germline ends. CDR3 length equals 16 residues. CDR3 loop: CASSYSSGHLFYEQYF. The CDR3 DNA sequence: TGTGCCAGCAGTTACTCATCGGGACACCTCTTCTACGAGCAGTACTTC.

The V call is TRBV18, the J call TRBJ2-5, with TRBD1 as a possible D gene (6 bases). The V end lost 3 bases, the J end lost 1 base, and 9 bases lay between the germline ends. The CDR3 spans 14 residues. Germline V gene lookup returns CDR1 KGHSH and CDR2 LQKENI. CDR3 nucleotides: TGTGCCAGCTCACCGGGGGCAGTCCAAGAGACCCAGTACTTC. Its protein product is CASSPGAVQETQYF.

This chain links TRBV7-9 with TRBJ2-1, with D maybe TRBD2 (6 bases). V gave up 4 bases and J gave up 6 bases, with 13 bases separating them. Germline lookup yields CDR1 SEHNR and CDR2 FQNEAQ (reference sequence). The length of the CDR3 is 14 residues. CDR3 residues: CASSSPGDGNEQFF. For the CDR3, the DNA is TGTGCCAGCAGCTCCCCGGGGGATGGCAATGAGCAGTTCTTC.

CDR3 region: CSANDGYNSPLHF. CDR3 nucleotides: TGCAGTGCTAACGACGGGTATAATTCACCCCTCCACTTT. The rearrangement joins TRBV20-1 to TRBJ1-6, with D unresolved. Germline lookup yields CDR1 DFQATT and CDR2 SNEGSKA (reference sequence). V gave up 4 bases and J gave up 4 bases, with 8 bases separating them. The CDR3 length is 13 residues.

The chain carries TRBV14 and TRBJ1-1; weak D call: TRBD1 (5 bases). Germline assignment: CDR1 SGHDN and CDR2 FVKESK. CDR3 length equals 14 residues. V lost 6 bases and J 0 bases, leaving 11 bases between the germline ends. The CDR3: CASSPTVMNTEAFF. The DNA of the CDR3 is TGTGCCAGCAGTCCGACAGTGATGAACACTGAAGCTTTCTTT.

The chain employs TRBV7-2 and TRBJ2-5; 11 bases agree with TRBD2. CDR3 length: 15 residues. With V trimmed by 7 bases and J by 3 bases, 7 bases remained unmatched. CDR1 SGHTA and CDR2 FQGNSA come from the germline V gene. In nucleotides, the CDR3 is TGTGCCAGCACCCCGACTAGCGGGGCAGAAGAGACCCAGTACTTC. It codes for CASTPTSGAEETQYF. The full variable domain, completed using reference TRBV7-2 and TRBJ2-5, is GAGVSQSPSNKVTEKGKDVELRCDPISGHTALYWYRQSLGQGLEFLIYFQGNSAPDKSGLPSDRFSAERTGGSVSTLTIQRTQQEDSAVYLCASTPTSGAEETQYFGPGTRLLVL.

CDR3 loop: CASSPSGPNTDTQYF. CDR3 DNA: TGTGCCAGCAGTCCTAGCGGACCCAACACAGATACGCAGTATTTT. This chain links TRBV12-3 or TRBV12-4 with TRBJ2-3; the match to TRBD2 covers 7 bases. The length of the CDR3 is 15 residues. The J segment lost 2 bases and the V segment lost 5 bases, leaving 7 bases of the junction unmatched.

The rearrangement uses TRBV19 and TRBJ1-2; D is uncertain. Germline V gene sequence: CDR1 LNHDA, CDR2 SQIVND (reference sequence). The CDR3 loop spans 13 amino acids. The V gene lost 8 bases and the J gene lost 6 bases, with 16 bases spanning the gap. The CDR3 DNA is TGTGCCAGTTCGGCATCCTATAGGCATGGCTACACCTTC. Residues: CASSASYRHGYTF.

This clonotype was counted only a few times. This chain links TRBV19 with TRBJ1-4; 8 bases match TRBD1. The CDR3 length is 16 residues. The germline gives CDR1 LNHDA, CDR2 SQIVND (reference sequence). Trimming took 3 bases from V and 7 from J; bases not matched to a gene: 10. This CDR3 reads CASSMPPQGAGEKLFF. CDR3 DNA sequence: TGTGCCAGTAGTATGCCTCCCCAGGGGGCCGGTGAAAAACTGTTTTTT.

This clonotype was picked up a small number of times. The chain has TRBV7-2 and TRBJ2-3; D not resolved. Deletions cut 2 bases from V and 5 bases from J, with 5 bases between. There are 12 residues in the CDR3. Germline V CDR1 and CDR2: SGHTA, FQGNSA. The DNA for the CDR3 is TGTGCCAGCAGCTTAAATTTAGATACGCAGTATTTT. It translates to CASSLNLDTQYF.

The DNA of the CDR3 is TGTGCCAGCAGCGCTGGTTACGGGGGCTACGAGCAGTACTTC. It encodes CASSAGYGGYEQYF. The chain is built from TRBV7-8 and TRBJ2-7, with a tentative D call TRBD2 (6 bases). V lost 5 bases, J lost 3 bases, and 14 bases lay in between. CDR1 is SGHVS, CDR2 FQNEAQ, per germline. The CDR3 has 14 amino acids.